What follows are 18 T cell receptor beta chains derived from one specimen sequenced in a study of CD8 T cells in Susac syndrome. Roughly 0.45 to 1 ug RNA was reverse transcribed with random hexamers. Each CDR3 protein gets one entry after TCRdb re-called the immunoSEQ multiplex PCR reads with MiXCR. The data contain under 200,000 distinct CDR3 sequences, 90% to 95% of them seen just once; the ten biggest clones take up 0.12%. The sequenced sample was CD4+ T cells from PBMCs. The receptors stem from a human donor with Susac syndrome.

The chain carries TRBV5-1 and TRBJ1-6, with D tentatively TRBD1 (5 bases). Trimming took off 0 bases at V and 8 bases at J, with 18 bases between the two ends. Germline V gene lookup returns CDR1 SGHRS and CDR2 YFSETQ. The CDR3 consists of 17 residues. The CDR3 loop is CASSLVSGTFKDSPLHF. The CDR3 bases are TGCGCCAGCAGCTTGGTTTCAGGGACCTTTAAGGATTCACCCCTCCACTTT.

This chain uses TRBV20-1 with TRBJ1-1, with 8 bases matching TRBD1. This CDR3 spans 12 amino acids. Germline V CDR1 and CDR2: DFQATT, SNEGSKA (reference sequence). V dropped 5 bases and J dropped 6; count of bases not matched to a gene: 5. Here the CDR3 reads CSAADRGPEAFF. The CDR3 nucleotides are TGCAGTGCTGCAGACAGGGGCCCTGAAGCTTTCTTT.

The chain carries TRBV7-8 and TRBJ2-5, with D possibly being TRBD1 (8 bases). Germline V CDR1 and CDR2: SGHVS, FQNEAQ. The CDR3 is 16 amino acids. Trimming took off 5 bases at V and 5 bases at J, with 21 bases between the two ends. CDR3 sequence: CASSPSGGRGGETQYF. CDR3 in DNA: TGTGCCAGCAGCCCCTCAGGGGGCAGGGGGGGCGAGACCCAGTACTTC.

The V call is TRBV3-1, the J call TRBJ2-7; TRBD2 matches 16 bases. Unmatched junction bases numbered 3, after V lost 3 bases and J lost 7 bases. This CDR3 is built from 15 residues. The germline V gene encodes CDR1 LGHDT and CDR2 YNNKEL (reference sequence). As DNA, the CDR3 is TGTGCCAGCAGCCAGGGACTAGCGGGGGGGCGAGAGCAGTACTTC. Translation: CASSQGLAGGREQYF.

The table lists this clonotype with a few counts. At one boundary the junction diverges from the germline segment, which might be a read error. V and J are TRBV5-1 and TRBJ1-1; no firm D call. The germline gives CDR1 SGHRS, CDR2 YFSETQ. The CDR3 extends over 14 amino acids. CDR3 DNA sequence: TGTGCCAGCAGTTTGGGAGGGTTGAACACTGAAGCTTTCTTT. This gives the protein CASSLGGLNTEAFF.

The chain carries TRBV15 and TRBJ2-1, with TRBD1 matching 10 bases. The germline V gene encodes CDR1 LNHNV and CDR2 YYDKDF (reference sequence). The CDR3 covers 16 residues. With 3 bases clipped from V and 7 bases from J, the junction kept 9 bases outside the gene matches. CDR3 residues: CATSRDPGQGWNEQFF. CDR3 bases: TGTGCCACCAGCAGGGACCCGGGACAGGGGTGGAATGAGCAGTTCTTC.

Note on this clonotype: The junction does not match germline at one end; this may be a read error. This rearrangement joins TRBV7-7 to TRBJ2-1; 8 bases align to TRBD2. The germline CDR1 and CDR2 sequences are SSHAT and FNYEAQ (reference sequence). The CDR3 sequence is 15 residues long. DNA for the CDR3: TGTGCTAGCAGTCCCGGGGGGGGCCCCTACAATGAGCAGTTCTTC. It specifies CASSPGGGPYNEQFF.

V gene TRBV5-1 combines with J gene TRBJ1-6; possible D gene TRBD1, 5 bases. Germline assignment: CDR1 SGHRS and CDR2 YFSETQ. The CDR3 is 13 residues long. V gave up 3 bases and J gave up 8 bases, with 9 bases separating them. The CDR3 loop reads CASSYEQDSPLHF. The DNA for the CDR3 is TGCGCCAGCAGCTACGAACAGGATTCACCCCTCCACTTT.

The genes are TRBV18 and TRBJ1-1; D unresolved. The CDR3 loop spans 15 amino acids. Germline lookup yields CDR1 KGHSH and CDR2 LQKENI. Trimming took off 3 bases at V and 8 bases at J, with 19 bases between the two ends. The CDR3 protein is CASSPRPQVGLEAFF. The CDR3 nucleotides are TGTGCCAGCTCACCTCGACCGCAAGTTGGTCTAGAAGCTTTCTTT.

The chain couples TRBV5-1 to TRBJ2-5, with D maybe TRBD2 (6 bases). Per the germline V gene, CDR1 is SGHRS and CDR2 is YFSETQ. The length of the CDR3 is 15 residues. V dropped 5 bases and J dropped 2 bases, with 16 bases sitting between them. DNA of the CDR3: TGCGCCAGCAGGGATCCCACGGGAGCTCAAGAGACCCAGTACTTC. Residues: CASRDPTGAQETQYF.

The V and J genes are TRBV3-1 and TRBJ2-5; TRBD2 aligns across 10 bases. CDR3 length: 17 amino acids. V shed 3 bases and J 2 bases; nucleotides not matched to a gene: 9. CDR1 is LGHDT and CDR2 is YNNKEL in the germline V gene (reference sequence). The CDR3 reads CASSHTSGAKKQETQYF. The CDR3 DNA is TGTGCCAGCAGCCATACTAGCGGGGCCAAGAAACAAGAGACCCAGTACTTC.

The CDR3 region is CASSRGTGARNEQFF. For the CDR3, the DNA is TGTGCCAGCAGCCGAGGGACAGGGGCTAGGAATGAGCAGTTCTTC. The genes are TRBV5-8 and TRBJ2-1; TRBD1 aligns across 10 bases. The CDR3 is 15 amino acids. Trimming cost V 4 bases and J 7 bases; bases outside gene matches: 8. The germline gives CDR1 SGHTS, CDR2 YDEGEE.

The chain links TRBV27 to TRBJ1-5; no clear D gene. CDR3 size: 14 residues. Between the trimmed V and J ends, which lost 11 bases and 0 bases, there was a span of 14 bases. CDR1 is MNHEY and CDR2 is SMNVEV in the germline V gene (reference sequence). The CDR3 DNA is TGTGCCGAGGGATCCGGGCATAGCAATCAGCCCCAGCATTTT. It is translated as CAEGSGHSNQPQHF.

The J gene is TRBJ1-1, the V gene TRBV7-2; D gene unclear. Germline CDR1 reads SGHTA; CDR2 reads FQGNSA. V lost 5 bases and J 10 bases, leaving 11 bases between the germline ends. The CDR3 sequence is 11 residues long. Here the CDR3 reads CASSAIRVAFF. Here the CDR3 DNA reads TGTGCCAGCAGCGCTATACGTGTAGCTTTCTTT.

This chain links TRBV2 with TRBJ2-4, with D uncertain. Germline lookup yields CDR1 SNHLY and CDR2 FYNNEI. V lost 7 bases and J lost 6, with 7 bases in between. This CDR3 has 11 residues. CDR3 DNA sequence: TGTGCCAGCACCGGCCGAAACATTCAGTACTTC. Residues: CASTGRNIQYF.

As concerns this clonotype: An end of the junction does not agree with germline; a read error may underlie this. Written as DNA, the CDR3 is TGTGCTAGCAGCTTAACTGCCGCAGGGAACACCGGGGAGCTGTTTTTT. Its protein product is CASSLTAAGNTGELFF. The V call is TRBV7-7, the J call TRBJ2-2; D call uncertain. Germline CDR1 reads SSHAT; CDR2 reads FNYEAQ (reference sequence). The CDR3 is made up of 16 amino acids.

The chain links TRBV20-1 to TRBJ1-1, with TRBD1 as a possible D gene (6 bases). This CDR3 is 12 amino acids long. The V end was cut by 6 bases, the J end by 7 bases, with 15 bases between. CDR1 is DFQATT and CDR2 is SNEGSKA in the germline V gene (reference sequence). Here the CDR3 DNA reads TGCAGTGCCAAAGGGGGGGGCTTTGAAGCTTTCTTT. Translated, it gives CSAKGGGFEAFF.

The chain uses TRBV5-6 and TRBJ2-7; the match to TRBD1 covers 8 bases. With V trimmed by 1 base and J by 0 bases, 3 bases remained unmatched. CDR1 is SGHDT, CDR2 YYEEEE, per germline. This CDR3 region has 15 residues. The chain's CDR3 is CASSLNRGFSYEQYF. In DNA form, the CDR3 reads TGTGCCAGCAGCTTGAACAGGGGGTTCTCCTACGAGCAGTACTTC.